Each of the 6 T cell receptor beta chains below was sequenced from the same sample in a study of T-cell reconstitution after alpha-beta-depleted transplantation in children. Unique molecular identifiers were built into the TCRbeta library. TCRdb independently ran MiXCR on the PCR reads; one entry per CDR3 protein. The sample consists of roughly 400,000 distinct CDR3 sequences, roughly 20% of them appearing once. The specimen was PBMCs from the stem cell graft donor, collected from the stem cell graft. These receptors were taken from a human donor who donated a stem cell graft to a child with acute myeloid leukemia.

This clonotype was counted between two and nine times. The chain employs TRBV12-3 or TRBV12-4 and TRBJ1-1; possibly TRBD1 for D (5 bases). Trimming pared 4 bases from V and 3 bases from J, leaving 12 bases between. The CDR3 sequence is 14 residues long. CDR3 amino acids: CASSSRRGDTEAFF. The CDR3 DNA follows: TGTGCCAGCAGTTCCAGAAGGGGCGACACTGAAGCTTTCTTT.

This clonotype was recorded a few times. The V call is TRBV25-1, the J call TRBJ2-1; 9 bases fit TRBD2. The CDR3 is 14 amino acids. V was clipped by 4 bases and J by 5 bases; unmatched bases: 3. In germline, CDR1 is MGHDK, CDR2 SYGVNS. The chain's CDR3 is CASSVAGADNEQFF. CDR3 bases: TGTGCCAGCAGTGTAGCGGGAGCAGACAATGAGCAGTTCTTC.

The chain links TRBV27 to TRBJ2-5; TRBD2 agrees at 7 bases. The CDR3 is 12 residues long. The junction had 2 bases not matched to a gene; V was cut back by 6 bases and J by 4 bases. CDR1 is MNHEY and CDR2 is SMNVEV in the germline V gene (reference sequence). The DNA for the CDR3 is TGTGCCAGCAGAAGCGGGGCAGAGACCCAGTACTTC. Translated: CASRSGAETQYF.

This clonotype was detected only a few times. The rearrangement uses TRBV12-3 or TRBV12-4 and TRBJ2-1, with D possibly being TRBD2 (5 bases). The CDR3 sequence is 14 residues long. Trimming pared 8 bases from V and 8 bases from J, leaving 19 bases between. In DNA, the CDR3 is TGTGCCAGCGGACCCCCCGGGGATGTCTATGAGCAGTTCTTC. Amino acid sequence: CASGPPGDVYEQFF.

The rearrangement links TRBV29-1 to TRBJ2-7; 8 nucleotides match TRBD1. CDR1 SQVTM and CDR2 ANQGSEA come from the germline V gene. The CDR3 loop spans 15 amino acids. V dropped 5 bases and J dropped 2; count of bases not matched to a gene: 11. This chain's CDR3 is CSVQGTPDRAYEQYF. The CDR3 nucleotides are TGCAGCGTTCAGGGCACCCCGGACAGGGCCTACGAGCAGTACTTC.

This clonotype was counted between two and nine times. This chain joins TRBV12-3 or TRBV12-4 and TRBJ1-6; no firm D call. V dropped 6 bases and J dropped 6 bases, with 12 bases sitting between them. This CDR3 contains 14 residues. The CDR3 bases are TGTGCCAGCAGAGTCAGGAGGGCTAATTCACCCCTCCACTTT. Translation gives CASRVRRANSPLHF.